This T cell receptor (beta chain) was profiled in a study of T cell clonotyping in hematopoietic cell transplantation. Points from the study as a whole: No sorting was done, leaving CD4 and CD8 contributions mixed.

The CDR3 contains 16 residues. Trimming left V 3 bases short and J 2 bases short, with 14 bases between. CDR1 and CDR2 from the germline V gene are SGDLS and YYNGEE. This clone was picked up a small number of times. What it binds is unknown. Sequenced by immunoSEQ multiplex PCR; TCRdb stores in-frame clones only, minus some. Of roughly 11,000 clones in the sample, roughly nine tenths were seen once. The specimen sequenced was peripheral blood mononuclear cells. The chain links TRBV9 to TRBJ1-4; perhaps TRBD1 as D (6 bases). The sequence was obtained from a human donor who either received an allogeneic hematopoietic cell transplant for a myeloid malignancy or was a related donor (not recorded which). Some clones in this sample may be carry-over from other donors' samples. The CDR3 region has the DNA TGTGCCAGCAGCGCCACCGACAGGTGGACTAATGAAAAACTGTTTTTT. It yields the protein CASSATDRWTNEKLFF.